The clone carrying this T cell receptor (beta chain) was picked up a small number of times. The germline V and J ends were trimmed by 7 bases and 1 base, with 17 bases remaining between them. CDR3 length equals 15 residues. Looked up from germline, CDR1 is MNHNY and CDR2 is SVGAGI (reference sequence). A sort after the reaction isolated proliferating CFSE-low CD3+CD4+ and CD3+CD8+ responders. Data came from immunoSEQ multiplex PCR; TCRdb stores just in-frame clones and leaves some out. The sample lists some 13,000 clones, 38% occurring once. The source of the sample is a study of graft-versus-host responses after intestinal transplantation. General observations from the study: Allograft clonal ratios (graft-versus-host to host-versus-graft) were high in patients who had graft-donor T cell macrochimerism.

This receptor was taken from a human patient who received an intestinal transplant. The V call is TRBV6-6, the J call TRBJ2-7; perhaps TRBD1 as D (6 bases). The sample consisted of alloreactive CD4+ T cells from a mixed lymphocyte reaction culture, taken before intestinal transplant. Subset meaning: CFSE-low proliferating T cells sorted from roughly 6-day pre-transplant mixed lymphocyte reaction (GvH or HvG direction). The CDR3 region is CASTRAKGQSYEQYF. Written as DNA, the CDR3 is TGTGCCAGCACCCGAGCGAAGGGACAATCCTACGAGCAGTACTTC.